The clone carrying this TCR beta chain was seen repeatedly, ten times or more. The antigen remains undetermined. Other nucleotide sequences in the sample specify the same CDR3. Clones were read by immunoSEQ multiplex PCR, and TCRdb kept only the in-frame ones, dropping some. The sample shows some 140,000 clones, about 90% of them seen only once. This record comes from a study of cytomegalovirus exposure and HLA in healthy donors. About the study: The platform used for the 120 or so validation repertoires matched that of the roughly 670 first-cohort repertoires, a later analysis reported. Overall study findings and caveats: The tendency of first-cohort TCR clusters to co-occur in the 120 or so validation repertoires emerged from a later analysis. The study flagged approximately 180 TCR beta chains as cytomegalovirus-associated.

The germline V gene has CDR1 SGHTA and CDR2 FQGNSA. The CDR3 covers 14 residues. V was shortened by 1 base and J by 2 bases, with 6 bases between the two germline ends. V usage is TRBV7-2 and J usage is TRBJ1-5, with D unclear. Sequenced sample: PBMCs. This sequence was found in a man between 18 and 29 years old in good health and CMV-seronegative. In DNA, the CDR3 is TGTGCCAGCAGCTTAGACCGGGGCAATCAGCCCCAGCATTTT. It encodes CASSLDRGNQPQHF.